The 22 T cell receptor beta chains given below trace back to one sample, sequenced in a study of vaccination and CD4 T cells after COVID-19. Once obtained from cultured CD4+ T cells, the DNA was sequenced using the Oncomine TCR Beta short-read assay. TCRdb re-derived calls from the PCR reads in MiXCR, one entry per CDR3 protein. The data show more than 20,000 distinct CDR3 sequences, 60% seen once. Sample treatment: approximately 9-day PBMC culture with coronavirus spike peptide pools or control peptides (ViraFEST assay). What these receptors recognize is not known. The source was CD4+ T cells from blood, cultured in vitro, collected after SARS-CoV-2 vaccination. The source is a human donor who received a COVID-19 vaccine.

CDR3 DNA sequence: TGCAGTGCTAGAGACGGGGGGGGTGGGTCCGATACGCAGTATTTT. Amino acids: CSARDGGGGSDTQYF. This sequence joins TRBV20-1 and TRBJ2-3; 8 nucleotides line up with TRBD2. CDR3 length: 15 amino acids. The germline V gene has CDR1 DFQATT and CDR2 SNEGSKA (reference sequence). J gave up 6 bases and V 0 bases, and 8 bases lay outside the gene matches.

V and J are TRBV5-1 and TRBJ1-1; D uncertain. CDR1 and CDR2 (germline): SGHRS, YFSETQ. Between the trimmed V and J ends, which lost 0 bases and 8 bases, there was a span of 14 bases. The CDR3 totals 14 residues. The CDR3 nucleotides read TGCGCCAGCAGCTTGGCGGTGGGCAGTATCGAAGCTTTCTTT. Its protein is CASSLAVGSIEAFF.

The gene calls are TRBV11-3 and TRBJ1-2; 10 nucleotides match TRBD1. Per germline, CDR1 SGHNT and CDR2 YENEEA. The length of the CDR3 is 16 residues. Unmatched junction bases numbered 3, after V lost 0 bases and J lost 2 bases. The CDR3 is CASSLDGTGANYGYTF. The CDR3 nucleotides read TGTGCCAGCAGCTTAGATGGGACAGGGGCAAACTATGGCTACACCTTC. The full variable domain, completed using reference TRBV11-3 and TRBJ1-2, is EAGVVQSPRYKIIEKKQPVAFWCNPISGHNTLYWYLQNLGQGPELLIRYENEEAVDDSQLPKDRFSAERLKGVDSTLKIQPAELGDSAVYLCASSLDGTGANYGYTFGSGTRLTVV.

This clonotype was counted a single time. The chain carries TRBV6-1 and TRBJ2-1, with D possibly TRBD2 on 6 matching bases. Germline V CDR1 and CDR2: MNHNS, SASEGT. Trimming stripped 1 base from V and 2 bases from J, with 9 bases between. The CDR3 sequence is 15 residues long. The CDR3 DNA reads TGTGCCAGCAGTGAAGTGGGGAGGACCTACAATGAGCAGTTCTTC. The encoded protein is CASSEVGRTYNEQFF.

This clonotype is hyperexpanded within its sample. The chain links TRBV6-4 to TRBJ1-1; D is ambiguous. The CDR3 extends over 16 amino acids. V was clipped by 0 bases and J by 0 bases, with 11 bases between them. Germline CDR1 and CDR2: MRHNA and SNTAGT. The CDR3 protein is CASSDSTVVMNTEAFF. CDR3 sequence (DNA): TGTGCCAGCAGTGACTCGACGGTTGTTATGAACACTGAAGCTTTCTTT.

V gene TRBV19 combines with J gene TRBJ2-7; 8 bases fit TRBD1. There are 14 residues in the CDR3. CDR1 and CDR2 from the germline V gene are LNHDA and SQIVND (reference sequence). Germline trimming cut 6 bases from V and 2 bases from J; bases unmatched to any gene: 6. CDR3 in amino acids: CASRSRTGPYEQYF. Written as DNA, the CDR3 is TGTGCCAGTAGATCTCGGACAGGGCCCTACGAGCAGTACTTC.

V and J are TRBV6-1 and TRBJ2-2; 8 bases align to TRBD1. CDR3 length: 14 residues. V lost 6 bases to trimming and J lost 6 bases; unmatched junction nucleotides: 6. Germline CDR1 reads MNHNS; CDR2 reads SASEGT. The CDR3 nucleotides are TGTGCCAGCAGCGCGGACAGGGTGGCCGGGGAGCTGTTTTTT. This gives the protein CASSADRVAGELFF.

The sample holds one count of this clonotype. The genes are TRBV7-2 and TRBJ2-3, with 7 nucleotides matching TRBD1. The CDR3 runs to 15 residues. Germline V gene data show CDR1 as SGHTA and CDR2 as FQGNSA. The V and J ends lost 3 bases and 0 bases, in that order; junction bases with no gene match: 3. CDR3: CASSLDRTSTDTQYF. Here the CDR3 DNA reads TGTGCCAGCAGCTTGGACAGGACTAGCACAGATACGCAGTATTTT.

The chain is built from TRBV7-2 and TRBJ1-6, with D possibly TRBD1 on 5 matching bases. Germline loops: CDR1 SGHTA, CDR2 FQGNSA. The germline V and J ends were trimmed by 5 bases and 9 bases, with 17 bases remaining between them. The CDR3 has 15 residues. This chain's CDR3 is CASSPGGGRISPLHF. For the CDR3, the DNA is TGTGCCAGCAGCCCCGGGGGGGGTCGGATTTCACCCCTCCACTTT.

By share of the sample, this clonotype is medium-sized. V usage is TRBV20-1 and J usage is TRBJ1-1; a possible D gene is TRBD1 (6 bases). CDR3 length: 11 amino acids. Trimming took off 3 bases at V and 8 bases at J, with 10 bases between the two ends. The germline V gene has CDR1 DFQATT and CDR2 SNEGSKA (reference sequence). The CDR3 sequence is CSARGRGEAFF. For the CDR3, the DNA is TGCAGTGCTAGGGGGAGGGGGGAAGCTTTCTTT.

J is TRBJ1-2 and V is TRBV19, with D perhaps matching TRBD1 (6 bases). Germline CDR1 LNHDA, CDR2 SQIVND (reference sequence). V lost 4 bases to trimming and J lost 4 bases, with 10 bases between them. The CDR3 totals 13 residues. CDR3 residues: CASSNRALYGYTF. For the CDR3, the DNA is TGTGCCAGTAGTAACAGGGCTCTCTATGGCTACACCTTC.

The chain uses TRBV27 and TRBJ1-6; D not resolved. Deletions cut 7 bases from V and 7 bases from J, with 8 bases between. The length of the CDR3 is 12 residues. Per germline, CDR1 MNHEY and CDR2 SMNVEV (reference sequence). This CDR3 is CASKKLNSPLHF. In DNA form, the CDR3 reads TGTGCCAGCAAGAAATTGAATTCACCCCTCCACTTT.

CDR3 loop: CASSNTGGWDEQYF. The CDR3 bases are TGTGCCAGTAGTAACACAGGGGGCTGGGACGAGCAGTACTTC. This chain connects TRBV19 to TRBJ2-7; 9 bases are a match to TRBD1. Looked up from germline, CDR1 is LNHDA and CDR2 is SQIVND (reference sequence). Trimming cost V 4 bases and J 5 bases; bases outside gene matches: 6. This CDR3 spans 14 amino acids.

CDR3 in DNA: TGCGCCAGCAGCAACAGGGGTGGTAACTATGGCTACACCTTC. It is translated as CASSNRGGNYGYTF. The rearrangement joins TRBV10-2 to TRBJ1-2; 7 bases are shared with TRBD1. The J segment lost 1 base and the V segment lost 6 bases, leaving 5 bases of the junction unmatched. From germline, CDR1 is WSHSY and CDR2 SAAADI. The CDR3 has 14 residues.

The V gene is TRBV21-1, the J gene TRBJ2-5; the table's D call of TRBD1 was not tested on the DNA. TRBV21-1 is reported as a pseudogene. The CDR3 extends over 15 amino acids. The CDR3 region has the DNA TGTGCCAGCAGGAACGGGGGACCTCGGGTAGAGACCCAGTACTTC. Protein: CASRNGGPRVETQYF.

V is TRBV20-1 and J is TRBJ2-5, with D tentatively TRBD1 or TRBD2 (7 bases each). V was shortened by 6 bases and J by 5 bases, with 16 bases between the two germline ends. In germline, CDR1 is DFQATT, CDR2 SNEGSKA (reference sequence). This CDR3 has 13 amino acids. The CDR3 reads CSARGGGGETQYF. CDR3 DNA: TGCAGTGCCAGGGGAGGGGGCGGGGAGACCCAGTACTTC.

The CDR3 sequence: CSARAGGRLNTEAFF. CDR3 bases: TGCAGTGCTAGAGCGGGGGGCAGGTTGAACACTGAAGCTTTCTTT. This chain joins TRBV20-1 and TRBJ1-1; D may be TRBD1 (6 bases). Trimming stripped 1 base from V and 0 bases from J, with 12 bases between. Germline CDR1 DFQATT, CDR2 SNEGSKA (reference sequence). The CDR3 is made up of 15 amino acids.

The rearrangement uses TRBV19 and TRBJ2-1; 8 nucleotides match TRBD2. This CDR3 spans 13 amino acids. Unmatched junction bases numbered 12, after V lost 4 bases and J lost 16 bases. Germline CDR1 and CDR2: LNHDA and SQIVND (reference sequence). CDR3 protein: CASSKTSSGGGFF. The CDR3 DNA reads TGTGCCAGTAGTAAGACCTCGAGCGGGGGTGGATTCTTC.

The chain is built from TRBV20-1 and TRBJ1-6; 7 bases are a match to TRBD1. The germline V gene encodes CDR1 DFQATT and CDR2 SNEGSKA (reference sequence). Trimming removed 3 bases from V and 0 bases from J; junction bases left unmatched: 11. The CDR3 has 18 residues. CDR3 region: CSASRMTGLSSYNSPLHF. In DNA form, the CDR3 reads TGCAGTGCTAGTAGAATGACAGGGCTCAGCTCCTATAATTCACCCCTCCACTTT.

The V call is TRBV20-1, the J call TRBJ2-3; the D is unclear. Trimming took 8 bases from V and 4 from J, leaving 13 bases between them. CDR3 length: 12 residues. The germline gives CDR1 DFQATT, CDR2 SNEGSKA (reference sequence). For the CDR3, the DNA is TGCAGTCCCCGGCATGTCCCAGATACGCAGTATTTT. Its translation is CSPRHVPDTQYF.

The rearrangement joins TRBV12-3 or TRBV12-4 to TRBJ2-5; TRBD2 matches at 13 bases. Trimming removed 3 bases from V and 6 bases from J; junction bases left unmatched: 4. The CDR3 has 15 residues. The CDR3 is CASSFTSGGAQTQYF. The CDR3 nucleotides are TGTGCCAGCAGTTTCACTAGCGGGGGGGCTCAGACCCAGTACTTC.

This clonotype was seen more than once but under ten times. The rearrangement uses TRBV4-2 and TRBJ1-2; 8 positions match TRBD1. J was trimmed by 8 bases and V by 0 bases; bases with no gene match: 11. Germline CDR1 and CDR2: LGHNA and YNFKEQ. The CDR3 is 16 residues long. The DNA for the CDR3 is TGTGCCAGCAGCCAAGATCCGGGCAGGGGGCGTGCGGGCTACACCTTC. This translates into CASSQDPGRGRAGYTF.